Below are 15 T cell receptor beta chains sequenced from a single sample in a study of T-cell memory formation after mild COVID-19. TCRdb fed the 5' RACE reads into MiXCR, producing one record per CDR3 protein. Here the sample spans around 340,000 distinct CDR3 sequences, around 13% being singletons. The material sequenced was PBMCs or a T cell subset sorted from them (not recorded which). Receptors originate from a young man who had mild COVID-19 (a few samples of this study predate the infection). Cell type and time point are not known.

This clonotype has at least ten counts. The chain recombines TRBV5-1 with TRBJ2-3; TRBD2 agrees at 10 bases. Per germline, CDR1 SGHRS and CDR2 YFSETQ. This CDR3 is built from 15 residues. V shed 4 bases, J shed 6 bases, and the junction held 8 bases outside the gene matches. This CDR3 is CASSRTSGESDTQYF. In DNA, the CDR3 is TGCGCCAGCAGCCGTACTAGCGGGGAATCGGATACGCAGTATTTT.

The rearrangement joins TRBV5-3 to TRBJ2-5; 8 bases match TRBD2. TRBV5-3 is noted as an ORF with a role that remains uncertain. Unmatched junction bases numbered 18, after V lost 3 bases and J lost 5 bases. This CDR3 comprises 18 residues. For the CDR3, the DNA is TGTGCCAGAAGCTCCCAATTATTTAGCGGGGCGGTCCGGGAGACCCAGTACTTC. Encoded protein: CARSSQLFSGAVRETQYF.

V usage is TRBV4-2 and J usage is TRBJ2-2; the D gene is possibly TRBD2 (5 bases). There are 16 residues in the CDR3. V lost 0 bases and J lost 1, with 9 bases in between. CDR1 is LGHNA, CDR2 YNFKEQ, per germline. In DNA, the CDR3 is TGTGCCAGCAGCCAAGACGGGAACCGGAACACCGGGGAGCTGTTTTTT. Protein: CASSQDGNRNTGELFF.

This clonotype was recorded a few times. The CDR3 nucleotides read TGTGCCAGCAGCTTAAAGGGTAGTGATTCACCCCTCCACTTT. This translates into CASSLKGSDSPLHF. V is TRBV7-3 and J is TRBJ1-6, with D unclear. Germline CDR1 reads SGHTA; CDR2 reads FQGTGA. The CDR3 is 14 residues long. V was pared by 1 base and J by 8 bases, with 9 bases between.

This clonotype was detected only a few times. This chain links TRBV27 with TRBJ1-2; D not resolved. V was trimmed by 4 bases and J by 5 bases, leaving 11 bases between them. The germline V gene has CDR1 MNHEY and CDR2 SMNVEV (reference sequence). The CDR3 has 13 amino acids. The CDR3 loop is CASSSGSIYGYTF. The CDR3 DNA reads as TGTGCCAGCAGTTCGGGCTCCATTTATGGCTACACCTTC.

The table lists this clonotype with a few counts. The V and J genes are TRBV12-3 or TRBV12-4 and TRBJ2-5, with TRBD2 identical over 10 bases. The CDR3 loop spans 15 amino acids. After removal of 5 bases from V and 4 bases from J, the junction contained 7 bases not matched to a gene. The CDR3 region is CASSRAGGPVETQYF. In nucleotides, the CDR3 is TGTGCCAGCAGTCGAGCGGGGGGGCCTGTAGAGACCCAGTACTTC.

This clonotype has a count of ten or more. The genes are TRBV7-2 and TRBJ2-3, with 8 bases aligning to TRBD2. Germline lookup yields CDR1 SGHTA and CDR2 FQGNSA. CDR3 length: 15 residues. V lost 1 base and J lost 6; bases outside the gene matches: 6. The CDR3, as DNA: TGTGCCAGCAGCTTAGTTAGCGGGGCGGGGGATACGCAGTATTTT. Translating gives CASSLVSGAGDTQYF.

The chain carries TRBV7-9 and TRBJ2-2, with a weak D call TRBD2 (6 bases). Germline V gene data show CDR1 as SEHNR and CDR2 as FQNEAQ (reference sequence). Trimming stripped 1 base from V and 0 bases from J, with 15 bases between. This CDR3 has 18 amino acids. The CDR3 nucleotides are TGTGCCAGCAGCTTAGTGGGGGGAGGCCCCTCGAACACCGGGGAGCTGTTTTTT. This encodes CASSLVGGGPSNTGELFF.

This clonotype was seen a handful of times. The chain recombines TRBV27 with TRBJ2-3; possibly TRBD1 for D (6 bases). The CDR3 runs 14 residues. Germline values: CDR1 MNHEY, CDR2 SMNVEV (reference sequence). V lost 2 bases and J lost 6, with 12 bases in between. The CDR3 spells CASSLMGAWDTQYF. The CDR3 DNA follows: TGTGCCAGCAGTTTAATGGGGGCGTGGGATACGCAGTATTTT.

Ten or more counts support this clonotype. The chain recombines TRBV5-1 with TRBJ2-2; TRBD2 matches at 8 bases. In germline, CDR1 is SGHRS, CDR2 YFSETQ. V dropped 3 bases and J dropped 6; count of bases not matched to a gene: 1. CDR3 size: 13 residues. DNA of the CDR3: TGCGCCAGCAGCTACGGGGGGGCCGGGGAGCTGTTTTTT. Translation gives CASSYGGAGELFF.

The chain combines TRBV6-6 with TRBJ1-3; no firm D call. This CDR3 has 15 amino acids. The V gene lost 7 bases and the J gene lost 0 bases, with 13 bases spanning the gap. CDR1 MNHNY and CDR2 SVGAGI come from the germline V gene (reference sequence). In nucleotides, the CDR3 is TGTGCCAGCACCAAGGGTCGCGCCTCTGGAAACACCATATATTTT. Translated: CASTKGRASGNTIYF.

This clonotype came up a few times. CDR3 DNA: TGTGCCAGCAGCCTGACAGGGGATATAAACAATGAGCAGTTCTTC. Translation gives CASSLTGDINNEQFF. The rearrangement links TRBV28 to TRBJ2-1; 8 positions agree with TRBD1. CDR3 length equals 15 residues. The trim removed 6 bases at V and 5 bases at J, leaving 9 bases unmatched. From germline, CDR1 is MDHEN and CDR2 SYDVKM. Drawing the rest from reference TRBV28 and TRBJ2-1, the complete variable domain is DVKVTQSSRYLVKRTGEKVFLECVQDMDHENMFWYRQDPGLGLRLIYFSYDVKMKEKGDIPEGYSVSREKKERFSLILESASTNQTSMYLCASSLTGDINNEQFFGPGTRLTVL.

This clonotype occurred a few times. The V gene is TRBV7-9, the J gene TRBJ1-5, with a weak D call TRBD1 (5 bases). The CDR3 spans 14 residues. V was trimmed by 4 bases and J by 0 bases, leaving 7 bases between them. The germline V gene has CDR1 SEHNR and CDR2 FQNEAQ (reference sequence). The CDR3 DNA reads as TGTGCCAGCAGCTCGACAGTTAGCAATCAGCCCCAGCATTTT. Translation gives CASSSTVSNQPQHF.

A few counts support this clonotype. The rearrangement links TRBV7-8 to TRBJ1-1; 7 bases line up with TRBD1. J gave up 8 bases and V 1 base, and 7 bases lay outside the gene matches. The germline gives CDR1 SGHVS, CDR2 FQNEAQ. This CDR3 is 14 amino acids long. The CDR3 coding sequence is TGTGCCAGCAGCTTAGTCTTCGCAGGGGGGGAAGCTTTCTTT. Protein sequence: CASSLVFAGGEAFF.

This chain's CDR3 is CASSPGGPFEQYF. The CDR3 nucleotides are TGCGCCAGCAGCCCCGGGGGACCATTCGAGCAGTACTTC. The chain links TRBV5-1 to TRBJ2-7; TRBD2 might be the D (6 bases). Trimming shortened V by 4 bases and J by 6 bases, and 14 bases separated the two germline ends. Per the germline V gene, CDR1 is SGHRS and CDR2 is YFSETQ. There are 13 residues in the CDR3.